This T cell receptor (beta chain) was found in a study of blood T cell repertoires in COVID-19. At the level of the study: Acute and convalescent COVID-19 specimens originated in the United States, Italy and Spain. PBMCs, B-cell-depleted T cells, or T cells provided the cDNA or gDNA that made up the material.

CDR1 MNHEY and CDR2 SVGAGI come from the germline V gene. This CDR3 has 14 amino acids. With V trimmed by 7 bases and J by 4 bases, 8 bases remained unmatched. The authors' processing: Reference gene primers were amplified, and this amplification served to estimate nucleated cell counts. Only in-frame clones appear in the TCRdb table, and some are missing; sequencing was by immunoSEQ multiplex PCR. V, J and clone size derive from that table, while D and trimming were established from the DNA sequence. The repertoire consists of about 140,000 clones, with around 87% occurring once and the leading ten covering more than 5%.

The sequence came from a human donor in a cohort sampled during active COVID-19. This chain joins TRBV6-5 and TRBJ1-2, with TRBD1 matching over 8 bases. The sequencing sample was made of peripheral blood. The CDR3 nucleotides are TGTGCCAGCACCGAGAGGACAGGGATCTATGGCTACACCTTC. Its protein is CASTERTGIYGYTF.